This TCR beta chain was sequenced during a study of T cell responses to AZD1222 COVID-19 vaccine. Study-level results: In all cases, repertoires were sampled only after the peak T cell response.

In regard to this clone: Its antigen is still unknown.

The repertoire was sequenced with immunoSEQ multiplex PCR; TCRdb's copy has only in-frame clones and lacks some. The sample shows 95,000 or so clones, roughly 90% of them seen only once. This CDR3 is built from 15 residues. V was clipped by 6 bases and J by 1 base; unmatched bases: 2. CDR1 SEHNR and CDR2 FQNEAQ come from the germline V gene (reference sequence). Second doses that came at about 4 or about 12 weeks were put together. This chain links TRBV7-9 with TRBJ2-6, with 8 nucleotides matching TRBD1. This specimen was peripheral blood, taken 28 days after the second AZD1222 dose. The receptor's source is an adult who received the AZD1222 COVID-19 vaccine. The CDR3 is CASSYRGSGANVLTF. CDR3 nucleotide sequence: TGTGCCAGCAGTTACAGGGGGTCTGGGGCCAACGTCCTGACTTTC.